This T cell receptor (beta chain) emerged from a study of blood T cell repertoires in COVID-19 (dated by TCRdb to 2018 to 2021). Study-level background: Collaborator samples came from the United States, Italy and Spain and covered acute and convalescent phases of COVID-19. The material from the prospective study consisted of cDNA or gDNA derived from T cells, B-cell-depleted T cells, or PBMCs. Subjects who had been exposed to COVID-19, were actively infected with it, or had recovered from it provided the deeply sampled blood TCRbeta repertoires that made up the dataset. The repertoires were released in a freely available public database intended as a resource for research on the immune response to SARS-CoV-2. Samples were obtained from the ongoing ImmuneRACE study (first 160 participants) and from 1,254 subjects provided by 6 global collaborators. The sample metadata nearly always contained a de-identified subject ID, COVID-19 status, age in years and sex. Where HLA class I and class II types were available, the types were taken from metadata supplied by the sample provider, not from assay-based typing.

A remark on this clone: Its antigen is not yet known. No quality values exist for individual bases; no much larger clone is one base distant.

The research as a whole found: How much clinical and demographic metadata was included differed by source and by participant, and the metadata was provided uncurated.

TCRbeta CDR3 regions were amplified from genomic DNA using the immunoSEQ Assay, a bias-controlled multiplex PCR. The paper's processing steps were these. The number of nucleated cells in each sample was estimated by amplification of reference gene primers within the assay. Sequence reads were collapsed and filtered to measure the absolute abundance of every unique TCRbeta CDR3 rearrangement. For each sample, productive Simpson clonality was calculated by taking the square root of Simpson's diversity index across productive rearrangements. TCRdb retrieved this table from immuneACCESS and kept in-frame rearrangements only. Not all clones are present; in checked studies, unresolved V genes account for under half, and no reason is known for the remainder. Clone size and V and J calls were adopted from that table, with D and trimming inferred from the DNA. A total of some 78,000 clones appear in this sample, around 90% of them only once. In total, the top ten clones hold roughly 4.5% of the sample.

The collaborating institutions used their own protocols to collect whole blood in K2EDTA tubes. For TCRbeta analysis, collaborators shipped samples in one of three forms: frozen whole blood, isolated PBMCs, or DNA extracted from either of those sample types. V ends up 8 bases short and J 12 bases short, with an unmatched junction base count of 9. CDR1 and CDR2, looked up from the germline V gene, are MNHEY and SVGAGI. The cysteine opens and the phenylalanine closes a CDR3 of 14 amino acids. The read is trimmed to its CDR3 DNA, 42 bases read in frame from base 1. The specimen was peripheral blood. This clonotype was obtained from a woman of 80 years or more with active or convalescent COVID-19. The rearranged chain carries TRBV6-5 and TRBJ2-1; 14 of the junction bases match TRBD2. The CDR3 protein: CASLWTSGRSWQFF. The DNA sequence is TGTGCCAGCCTCTGGACTAGCGGGAGGTCTTGGCAGTTCTTC.